This T cell receptor beta chain was identified in a study of CD8+CD57+ T cells in acquired aplastic anemia. Whole-study context: Average DNA yield from sorted CD4+ and CD8+ cells was about 3 ug. Study-level findings and limits: Controls and patients did not differ significantly in CD8+ Simpson's diversity.

The TCR beta profiling, which covered VDJ combination and CDR3 sequence, was carried out using genomic DNA as the template. TCRdb ran MiXCR on the reads and lists one entry per CDR3 protein. The table includes 200,000 or so distinct CDR3 sequences, over 60% detected once. This clonotype was detected once. Its antigen is as yet unknown. One end of the junction does not line up with germline, which may come from a read error. The V gene's germline CDR1 is SNHLY and CDR2 FYNNEI. The CDR3 covers 15 residues. Input material: sorted CD4+, CD8+, or CD8+CD57+ T cells (not recorded which) from PBMCs. This sequence joins TRBV2 and TRBJ2-1, with TRBD1 matching 9 bases. The sequence was collected from a human donor with severe aplastic anemia or a healthy control (not recorded which). Here the CDR3 reads CASNRGQENSNQQFF. The CDR3, as DNA: TGTGCCAGCAACAGGGGGCAGGAAAATAGCAATCAGCAGTTCTTC.